The next 10 T cell receptor beta chains were all read from a single sample in a study of patients with pleural tuberculosis. TCRdb independently ran MiXCR on the reads; one entry per CDR3 protein. Of 25,000 to 30,000 distinct CDR3 sequences listed, 15% to 20% are singletons. The sample comprised peripheral blood. The receptors stem from a human donor with pleural tuberculosis.

This clonotype occurred many times. The chain couples TRBV4-2 to TRBJ1-1; 7 bases match TRBD1. The CDR3 has 13 residues. V shed 1 base and J 7 bases; nucleotides not matched to a gene: 3. Looked up from germline, CDR1 is LGHNA and CDR2 is YNFKEQ. The CDR3 spells CASSQGWDSEAFF. The CDR3 DNA follows: TGTGCCAGCAGCCAAGGATGGGACAGTGAAGCTTTCTTT.

This clonotype was counted many times. V usage is TRBV6-2 or TRBV6-3 and J usage is TRBJ2-1; 11 nucleotides line up with TRBD2. Germline lookup yields CDR1 MNHEY and CDR2 SVGEGT. Trimming cost V 5 bases and J 9 bases; bases outside gene matches: 6. The CDR3 has 14 amino acids. The CDR3 here is CASSTSGGHIEQFF. The CDR3 nucleotides are TGTGCCAGCAGTACTAGCGGGGGACACATTGAGCAGTTCTTC.

This clonotype has a count of ten or more. V and J are TRBV6-1 and TRBJ2-5; the match to TRBD1 covers 7 bases. J lost 2 bases, V lost 4 bases, and 1 base had no gene match. Germline V lookup: CDR1 MNHNS, CDR2 SASEGT. CDR3 length: 13 amino acids. The CDR3 region has the DNA TGTGCCAGCAGTGTGGGACAGCAAGAGACCCAGTACTTC. This translates into CASSVGQQETQYF.

This clonotype was recorded at least ten times. The V gene is TRBV30, the J gene TRBJ1-2; D possibly corresponds to TRBD1 (6 bases). The V and J ends lost 3 bases and 5 bases respectively, with 13 bases between them. The CDR3 is made up of 13 amino acids. The V gene's germline CDR1 is GTSNPN and CDR2 SVGIG (reference sequence). Written as DNA, the CDR3 is TGTGCCTGGAGAAGAGGAGGGGGGTATGGCTACACCTTC. Amino acids: CAWRRGGGYGYTF.

The table lists this clonotype with many counts. This rearrangement joins TRBV24-1 to TRBJ2-1; D gene ambiguous. The germline V gene has CDR1 KGHDR and CDR2 SFDVKD. The CDR3 is made up of 18 amino acids. V lost 5 bases and J lost 3, with 22 bases in between. CDR3 sequence (DNA): TGTGCCACCAGTGGGGTCCAGGCTCAGAAGATAAACTACAATGAGCAGTTCTTC. Residues: CATSGVQAQKINYNEQFF.

This clonotype was seen ten or more times. The V gene is TRBV5-4, the J gene TRBJ2-6; 7 bases match TRBD1. Unmatched junction bases numbered 9, after V lost 6 bases and J lost 0 bases. The CDR3 has 17 amino acids. Germline CDR1 SGHNT, CDR2 YYREEE (reference sequence). The CDR3 nucleotides are TGTGCCAGCACCCGGGACAGCCTTTTCTCTGGGGCCAACGTCCTGACTTTC. Translated, it gives CASTRDSLFSGANVLTF.

This clonotype was seen ten or more times. A much more abundant neighbour one base away suggests this may be a read error. The V gene is TRBV4-1, the J gene TRBJ1-5; D is possibly TRBD1 (6 bases). CDR3 size: 14 residues. V lost 0 bases and J lost 11, with 14 bases in between. Germline CDR1 and CDR2: MGHRA and YSYEKL. The DNA of the CDR3 is TGCGCCAGCAGCCAAGATGAGGGGGAGGGGGCCCAGCATTTT. It codes for CASSQDEGEGAQHF.

The chain couples TRBV7-9 to TRBJ2-3, with D hard to call. Per the germline V gene, CDR1 is SEHNR and CDR2 is FQNEAQ (reference sequence). The V and J ends lost 0 bases and 0 bases respectively, with 7 bases between them. CDR3 size: 15 residues. The CDR3 is CASSLAGTSTDTQYF. The CDR3 DNA reads as TGTGCCAGCAGCTTAGCGGGAACTAGCACAGATACGCAGTATTTT.

This clonotype was counted at least ten times. The rearrangement joins TRBV19 to TRBJ1-5; D uncertain. The germline gives CDR1 LNHDA, CDR2 SQIVND (reference sequence). Trimming cost V 6 bases and J 5 bases, with 11 bases left between them. The CDR3 sequence is 13 residues long. The CDR3 coding sequence is TGTGCCAGTAGCCCGAGGATCGATCAGCCCCAGCATTTT. Its protein is CASSPRIDQPQHF.

This clonotype was found many times. This sequence joins TRBV19 and TRBJ2-2, with 8 bases that match TRBD1. This CDR3 spans 17 amino acids. In germline, CDR1 is LNHDA, CDR2 SQIVND (reference sequence). V was pared by 6 bases and J by 0 bases, with 9 bases of the junction left unmatched. The CDR3 DNA is TGTGCCAGTAGCCCTAACACGGGACAGGCGAACACCGGGGAGCTGTTTTTT. It translates to CASSPNTGQANTGELFF.